The 4 T cell receptor beta chains below all came from one sample that was sequenced in a study of shared T cell receptors in the human thymus. Sequenced by immunoSEQ multiplex PCR; TCRdb stores in-frame clones only, minus some. Here the sample spans hundreds of thousands of clones, 88% being singletons. A further study also used this sample, focusing on human thymus T cells.

Sequenced: thymocytes. The receptors here all came from a boy in the first two years of life with a congenital heart defect.

The CDR3 is CASRIGLAGKEEQFF. The DNA for the CDR3 is TGTGCCAGCCGAATTGGACTAGCGGGAAAGGAGGAGCAGTTCTTC. The gene calls are TRBV7-3 and TRBJ2-1; 12 nucleotides line up with TRBD2. The germline V gene has CDR1 SGHTA and CDR2 FQGTGA. There are 15 residues in the CDR3. Unmatched junction bases numbered 12, after V lost 8 bases and J lost 10 bases.

The chain is built from TRBV10-2 and TRBJ2-7, with TRBD2 matching over 9 bases. The germline V gene has CDR1 WSHSY and CDR2 SAAADI. The CDR3 sequence is 15 residues long. V lost 8 bases to trimming and J lost 0 bases; unmatched junction nucleotides: 8. The CDR3 DNA reads as TGCGCCAGCGAGGTGGCGGGAGGGCCCTCCTACGAGCAGTACTTC. Its protein is CASEVAGGPSYEQYF.

V gene TRBV25-1 combines with J gene TRBJ2-7; D may be TRBD2 (6 bases). The CDR3 is 16 residues long. Trimming shortened V by 1 base and J by 5 bases, and 18 bases separated the two germline ends. The germline V gene has CDR1 MGHDK and CDR2 SYGVNS. The CDR3: CASSEFSGGKPHEQYF. The CDR3 bases are TGTGCCAGCAGTGAATTCTCTGGCGGGAAACCCCACGAGCAGTACTTC.

The CDR3 here is CAISEEARGSRYGYTF. The CDR3 DNA sequence: TGTGCCATCAGTGAGGAGGCCAGGGGTTCTCGCTATGGCTACACCTTC. This sequence joins TRBV10-3 and TRBJ1-2; D might be TRBD1 (6 bases). CDR1 is ENHRY and CDR2 is SYGVKD in the germline V gene. This CDR3 contains 16 residues. V was shortened by 2 bases and J by 4 bases, with 17 bases between the two germline ends.